One and the same sample provided the 8 T cell receptor beta chains below, sequenced in a study of molecular identifiers for immune sequencing clone quantification. TCRdb recomputed calls from the PCR reads with MiXCR, one row per CDR3 protein. The table has about 320,000 distinct CDR3 sequences, roughly a fifth seen once; the top ten hold more than 0.8%. Source material: naive CD8+ T cells from blood, with Jurkat cell RNA spiked in. Sample subset: FACS-sorted CD8+CD4-CCR7+CD45RA+ naive T cells. Receptors were obtained from a human donor in good health. Some libraries in this study had Jurkat cell RNA spiked in.

This clonotype was observed at least ten times. V is TRBV6-5 and J is TRBJ2-7; 8 nucleotides match TRBD1. CDR1 and CDR2 from the germline V gene are MNHEY and SVGAGI. The CDR3 extends over 14 amino acids. Trimming cost V 5 bases and J 3 bases; bases outside gene matches: 6. The CDR3 DNA reads TGTGCCAGCAGTGACAGGGGATCCAGCTACGAGCAGTACTTC. This codes for CASSDRGSSYEQYF.

The V and J genes are TRBV28 and TRBJ2-3, with TRBD2 matching over 11 bases. Germline CDR1 reads MDHEN; CDR2 reads SYDVKM. The junction had 11 bases not matched to a gene; V was cut back by 6 bases and J by 3 bases. This CDR3 spans 17 amino acids. Here the CDR3 reads CASSPLLAGVGTDTQYF. In nucleotides, the CDR3 is TGTGCCAGCAGCCCTTTACTAGCGGGAGTGGGGACAGATACGCAGTATTTT.

This clonotype was detected a few times. This chain uses TRBV20-1 with TRBJ2-3; D not certain. This CDR3 has 15 residues. Germline lookup yields CDR1 DFQATT and CDR2 SNEGSKA (reference sequence). V was trimmed by 2 bases and J by 6 bases, leaving 18 bases between them. DNA for the CDR3: TGCAGTGCTAGACTGTTTGTGGCCGGTGTGGATACGCAGTATTTT. This translates into CSARLFVAGVDTQYF.

This clonotype was counted at least ten times. The chain is built from TRBV7-9 and TRBJ1-1; D is undetermined. The CDR3 is 13 residues long. V was cut by 1 base and J by 4 bases, with 7 bases left in between. Germline lookup yields CDR1 SEHNR and CDR2 FQNEAQ (reference sequence). Written as DNA, the CDR3 is TGTGCCAGCAGCTTAGGCGATAGCACTGAAGCTTTCTTT. Protein sequence: CASSLGDSTEAFF.

The rearrangement uses TRBV27 and TRBJ2-2; 11 bases align to TRBD1. Germline lookup yields CDR1 MNHEY and CDR2 SMNVEV (reference sequence). The CDR3 sequence is 17 residues long. The J segment lost 6 bases and the V segment lost 2 bases, leaving 8 bases of the junction unmatched. CDR3 coding DNA: TGTGCCAGCAGTTTAGATAGGACAGGGGGCTTGGCCGGGGAGCTGTTTTTT. It is translated as CASSLDRTGGLAGELFF.

This clonotype was counted between two and nine times. This chain uses TRBV6-2 or TRBV6-3 with TRBJ2-7; 9 nucleotides agree with TRBD2. CDR1 MNHEY and CDR2 SVGEGT come from the germline V gene. After removal of 4 bases from V and 4 bases from J, the junction contained 11 bases not matched to a gene. The CDR3 contains 16 residues. CDR3 DNA: TGTGCCAGCAGTTCCCTAGCGGGGAAAGACCAGTACGAGCAGTACTTC. Residues: CASSSLAGKDQYEQYF.

This clonotype has ten or more counts. The genes are TRBV7-9 and TRBJ2-1, with 7 bases aligning to TRBD2. This CDR3 has 13 amino acids. Per the germline V gene, CDR1 is SEHNR and CDR2 is FQNEAQ (reference sequence). V shed 8 bases and J 4 bases; nucleotides not matched to a gene: 5. CDR3 protein: CASERGAYNEQFF. The CDR3 coding sequence is TGTGCCAGCGAGCGGGGAGCGTACAATGAGCAGTTCTTC.

A few counts support this clonotype. The chain links TRBV12-5 to TRBJ2-1, with a weak D call TRBD1 (7 bases). Germline V gene sequence: CDR1 LGHNT, CDR2 FRNRAP. The CDR3 spans 14 residues. V dropped 2 bases and J dropped 10 bases, with 15 bases sitting between them. For the CDR3, the DNA is TGTGCTAGTGGTTTGCCGGCAGGGGGACTGGAGCAGTTCTTC. Its protein is CASGLPAGGLEQFF.